The sequence of this TCR beta chain was determined in a study of blood T cell repertoires in COVID-19. Study-level background: From the United States, Italy and Spain came samples of acute and convalescent COVID-19. From T cells, B-cell-depleted T cells, or PBMCs came the material, which was cDNA or gDNA.

Trimming removed 3 bases from V and 6 bases from J, with 10 bases in between. The CDR3 length is 13 residues. From germline, CDR1 is KGHDR and CDR2 SFDVKD. In the authors' workflow: Reference gene primer amplification gave estimated nucleated cell counts. Assay used: immunoSEQ multiplex PCR; TCRdb lists only in-frame clones, some missing. That table furnishes V, J and clone size, whereas the DNA furnished D and trimming. In the table there are 55,000 to 75,000 clones, roughly 81% of which are singletons. The TCR originated in a man older than 75 with acute or convalescent COVID-19. The sample consisted of peripheral blood. This chain joins TRBV24-1 and TRBJ1-1, with a weak D call TRBD1 (5 bases). The CDR3 is CATSDHRSPEAFF. The CDR3 DNA follows: TGTGCCACCAGTGATCACAGGTCCCCTGAAGCTTTCTTT.